This record looks at one T cell receptor (beta chain) sequence and its context. The antigen is not known. The trim removed 4 bases at V and 1 base at J, leaving 7 bases unmatched. This CDR3 has 15 amino acids. Germline CDR1 reads SGHDT; CDR2 reads YYEEEE. The data were taken from a study of cytomegalovirus exposure and HLA in healthy donors. Notes on the study in general: According to reports, the classifier identified cytomegalovirus status with high specificity and sensitivity.

13 Jbeta primers and 60 Vbeta primers were used for the PCR. Only in-frame clones appear in the TCRdb table, and some are missing; sequencing was by immunoSEQ multiplex PCR. The sample has about 120,000 clones, 65% to 80% seen once. This receptor was taken from a man aged 35-49 years in good health and CMV-seropositive. The specimen sequenced was PBMCs. This rearrangement joins TRBV5-6 to TRBJ1-1; 7 bases line up with TRBD1. The CDR3 region is CASSQIGTENTEAFF. The CDR3 DNA reads TGTGCCAGCAGCCAAATTGGGACAGAGAACACTGAAGCTTTCTTT.